Below, 31 T cell receptor beta chains from the same sample are listed, as sequenced in a study of blood T cell repertoires in COVID-19. Profiling relied on immunoSEQ multiplex PCR, and the TCRdb table lists in-frame clones only, not all of them. The sample shows some 230,000 clones, 82% of them seen only once. Specimen: peripheral blood. All receptors derive from a woman of 80 years or more with COVID-19, enrolled during active disease.

This chain joins TRBV28 and TRBJ2-1; 7 nucleotides agree with TRBD2. CDR1 is MDHEN and CDR2 is SYDVKM in the germline V gene. V gave up 6 bases and J gave up 5 bases; unmatched junction bases: 13. The CDR3 sequence is 16 residues long. The CDR3 loop reads CASSVSGTTVNNEQFF. The CDR3 DNA reads TGTGCCAGCAGCGTGTCCGGGACTACCGTCAACAATGAGCAGTTCTTC. The whole variable domain, filled in from reference TRBV28 and TRBJ2-1, reads DVKVTQSSRYLVKRTGEKVFLECVQDMDHENMFWYRQDPGLGLRLIYFSYDVKMKEKGDIPEGYSVSREKKERFSLILESASTNQTSMYLCASSVSGTTVNNEQFFGPGTRLTVL.

The chain couples TRBV7-2 to TRBJ2-7; 9 bases are shared with TRBD2. J gave up 4 bases and V 4 bases, and 8 bases lay outside the gene matches. This CDR3 has 15 residues. Germline lookup yields CDR1 SGHTA and CDR2 FQGNSA. The DNA of the CDR3 is TGTGCCAGCAGCTATACCGGGACTAGCAGGTACGAGCAGTACTTC. Encoded protein: CASSYTGTSRYEQYF.

The V and J genes are TRBV2 and TRBJ1-5, with 8 positions matching TRBD1. The CDR3 is 14 amino acids. Trimming took 6 bases from V and 4 from J; bases not matched to a gene: 5. Germline V CDR1 and CDR2: SNHLY, FYNNEI. CDR3 in amino acids: CASRDRVRNQPQHF. Written as DNA, the CDR3 is TGTGCCAGCAGGGACAGGGTCAGGAATCAGCCCCAGCATTTT.

The chain has TRBV29-1 and TRBJ1-5; D gene uncertain. The CDR3 consists of 12 residues. V was trimmed by 4 bases and J by 5 bases, leaving 9 bases between them. Germline V gene lookup returns CDR1 SQVTM and CDR2 ANQGSEA. The DNA for the CDR3 is TGCAGCGTTGGGGAGGGTTATCAGCCCCAGCATTTT. Translating it yields CSVGEGYQPQHF.

This chain uses TRBV5-1 with TRBJ1-1; a possible D gene is TRBD1 (5 bases). CDR3 length: 13 residues. Trimming left V 4 bases short and J 6 bases short, with 13 bases between. From germline, CDR1 is SGHRS and CDR2 YFSETQ. The CDR3 here is CASSLPGGAEAFF. The CDR3 nucleotides are TGCGCCAGCAGCCTCCCCGGGGGAGCTGAAGCTTTCTTT.

J is TRBJ1-2 and V is TRBV19; tentative D call: TRBD1 (5 bases). CDR1 and CDR2 (germline): LNHDA, SQIVND (reference sequence). V lost 8 bases and J 0 bases, leaving 10 bases between the germline ends. The CDR3 has 13 residues. The CDR3 coding sequence is TGTGCCAGTCGGACATTGGCTAACTATGGCTACACCTTC. Protein product: CASRTLANYGYTF.

The chain recombines TRBV15 with TRBJ2-5; TRBD2 matches at 11 bases. This CDR3 comprises 16 residues. Per the germline V gene, CDR1 is LNHNV and CDR2 is YYDKDF (reference sequence). Unmatched junction bases numbered 4, after V lost 1 base and J lost 3 bases. The CDR3 spells CATSRGQLAGEETQYF. CDR3 DNA sequence: TGTGCCACCAGCAGAGGACAACTAGCGGGAGAAGAGACCCAGTACTTC.

With regard to this clone: This same CDR3 is encoded by further DNA sequences in the sample. V and J are TRBV7-9 and TRBJ1-4; TRBD1 matches at 8 bases. From germline, CDR1 is SEHNR and CDR2 FQNEAQ (reference sequence). V was clipped by 5 bases and J by 5 bases; unmatched bases: 4. The CDR3 spans 14 residues. The CDR3 sequence: CASSLGTGNEKLFF. CDR3 DNA: TGTGCCAGCAGCCTCGGGACAGGAAATGAAAAACTGTTTTTT.

This clone was detected once. This chain connects TRBV11-2 to TRBJ2-1; possible D gene TRBD2, 6 bases. The length of the CDR3 is 16 residues. Germline V CDR1 and CDR2: SGHAT, FQNNGV. Trimming took off 4 bases at V and 3 bases at J, with 16 bases between the two ends. This chain's CDR3 is CASSSEWTTLYNEQFF. The DNA of the CDR3 is TGTGCCAGCAGCTCCGAATGGACTACCCTCTACAATGAGCAGTTCTTC. Full variable domain (rest looked up from reference TRBV11-2 and TRBJ2-1): EAGVAQSPRYKIIEKRQSVAFWCNPISGHATLYWYQQILGQGPKLLIQFQNNGVVDDSQLPKDRFSAERLKGVDSTLKIQPAKLEDSAVYLCASSSEWTTLYNEQFFGPGTRLTVL.

The chain employs TRBV6-6 and TRBJ2-7, with D unclear. Germline V gene data show CDR1 as MNHNY and CDR2 as SVGAGI (reference sequence). Trimming removed 4 bases from V and 0 bases from J, with 7 bases in between. This CDR3 contains 13 residues. The CDR3 DNA reads as TGTGCCAGCAGTTTCGTGGCCTCCTACGAGCAGTACTTC. Its protein product is CASSFVASYEQYF.

This clone was recorded only once. V gene TRBV7-3 combines with J gene TRBJ2-2, with 7 positions matching TRBD1. Germline V CDR1 and CDR2: SGHTA, FQGTGA. This CDR3 is built from 16 residues. With V trimmed by 5 bases and J by 0 bases, 6 bases remained unmatched. The CDR3 here is CASSRYGTANTGELFF. The CDR3 nucleotides are TGTGCCAGCAGCCGATACGGGACAGCGAACACCGGGGAGCTGTTTTTT. Variable domain in full (rest from reference TRBV7-3 and TRBJ2-2): GAGVSQTPSNKVTEKGKYVELRCDPISGHTALYWYRQSLGQGPEFLIYFQGTGAADDSGLPNDRFFAVRPEGSVSTLKIQRTERGDSAVYLCASSRYGTANTGELFFGEGSRLTVL.

The chain employs TRBV20-1 and TRBJ1-1; tentatively, D is TRBD1 (6 bases). The CDR3 is 13 amino acids. The V gene lost 3 bases and the J gene lost 5 bases, with 13 bases spanning the gap. Germline V gene sequence: CDR1 DFQATT, CDR2 SNEGSKA (reference sequence). CDR3 coding DNA: TGCAGTGCTAGTCGGTGGGGGCGGACTGAAGCTTTCTTT. It codes for CSASRWGRTEAFF.

The CDR3 here is CSVEQGGYEQYF. The CDR3 nucleotides are TGCAGCGTGGAACAGGGGGGATACGAGCAGTACTTC. The genes are TRBV29-1 and TRBJ2-7, with TRBD1 matching 8 bases. The germline CDR1 and CDR2 sequences are SQVTM and ANQGSEA. Losses at the gene ends were 6 bases for V and 4 bases for J; bases not matched to a gene: 5. This CDR3 has 12 residues.

The rearrangement uses TRBV27 and TRBJ2-1; TRBD2 agrees at 11 bases. The CDR3 totals 16 residues. Trimming took 0 bases from V and 4 from J; bases not matched to a gene: 2. The germline gives CDR1 MNHEY, CDR2 SMNVEV (reference sequence). The CDR3 protein is CASSLSASGGYNEQFF. For the CDR3, the DNA is TGTGCCAGCAGTTTATCAGCTAGCGGGGGGTACAATGAGCAGTTCTTC.

This clone was seen only a few times. The rearrangement uses TRBV5-5 and TRBJ1-5, with no clear D. Between the trimmed V and J ends, which lost 2 bases and 6 bases, there was a span of 9 bases. Germline values: CDR1 SGHKS, CDR2 YYEKEE (reference sequence). The CDR3 is 13 residues long. The CDR3 here is CASSLQNAQPQHF. CDR3 coding DNA: TGTGCCAGCAGCTTACAGAACGCTCAGCCCCAGCATTTT.

The rearrangement uses TRBV16 and TRBJ1-5, with D unresolved. V lost 0 bases and J 3 bases, leaving 9 bases between the germline ends. Germline-derived CDR1 and CDR2 are KGHSY and FQNENV. The length of the CDR3 is 15 residues. CDR3 in amino acids: CASSQSAGVNQPQHF. CDR3 nucleotides: TGTGCCAGCAGCCAATCAGCTGGAGTCAATCAGCCCCAGCATTTT.

The genes are TRBV27 and TRBJ1-1; a possible D gene is TRBD1 (6 bases). Trimming removed 5 bases from V and 4 bases from J, with 8 bases in between. CDR1 and CDR2 (germline): MNHEY, SMNVEV (reference sequence). The CDR3 length is 12 residues. The CDR3 sequence is CASSRGGTEAFF. Written as DNA, the CDR3 is TGTGCCAGCAGTAGGGGGGGCACTGAAGCTTTCTTT.

The chain recombines TRBV5-6 with TRBJ1-3; D is unresolved. The CDR3 has 16 residues. V was trimmed by 2 bases and J by 2 bases, leaving 14 bases between them. From germline, CDR1 is SGHDT and CDR2 YYEEEE. Here the CDR3 reads CASSFARARTGNTIYF. In DNA, the CDR3 is TGTGCCAGCAGCTTCGCGCGAGCGCGGACTGGAAACACCATATATTTT.

The gene calls are TRBV19 and TRBJ1-2, with a possible D match to TRBD1 (6 bases). V was clipped by 1 base and J by 6 bases, with 15 bases between them. The CDR3 spans 15 residues. CDR1 is LNHDA and CDR2 is SQIVND in the germline V gene (reference sequence). CDR3 DNA sequence: TGTGCCAGTAGTATAGGACAGGATCGAAGGGATGGCTACACCTTC. Its protein is CASSIGQDRRDGYTF.

The chain carries TRBV18 and TRBJ2-1; 7 bases align to TRBD2. There are 16 residues in the CDR3. The germline V gene encodes CDR1 KGHSH and CDR2 LQKENI. J was trimmed by 9 bases and V by 2 bases; bases with no gene match: 13. The CDR3, as DNA: TGTGCCAGCTCACCAGATTCCGGACTAGTAGCTGGTGAGCAGTTCTTC. Translating gives CASSPDSGLVAGEQFF. Full variable domain (rest looked up from reference TRBV18 and TRBJ2-1): NAGVMQNPRHLVRRRGQEARLRCSPMKGHSHVYWYRQLPEEGLKFMVYLQKENIIDESGMPKERFSAEFPKEGPSILRIQQVVRGDSAAYFCASSPDSGLVAGEQFFGPGTRLTVL.

The chain recombines TRBV5-6 with TRBJ2-1; TRBD1 aligns across 8 bases. CDR1 is SGHDT, CDR2 YYEEEE, per germline. V lost 5 bases to trimming and J lost 0 bases; unmatched junction nucleotides: 4. This CDR3 is 15 amino acids long. The CDR3 DNA is TGTGCCAGCAGTACGACAGGGGTCTCCTACAATGAGCAGTTCTTC. Its translation is CASSTTGVSYNEQFF.

This sequence joins TRBV19 and TRBJ2-3; possible D gene TRBD2, 6 bases. CDR1 LNHDA and CDR2 SQIVND come from the germline V gene (reference sequence). This CDR3 has 15 residues. V was shortened by 8 bases and J by 2 bases, with 17 bases between the two germline ends. This CDR3 reads CASQWRAGNTDTQYF. The CDR3 bases are TGTGCCAGTCAGTGGAGAGCGGGTAACACAGATACGCAGTATTTT.

The V and J genes are TRBV28 and TRBJ2-7, with D unclear. Trimming left V 5 bases short and J 1 base short, with 15 bases between. This CDR3 has 15 amino acids. Germline loops: CDR1 MDHEN, CDR2 SYDVKM. The DNA for the CDR3 is TGTGCCAGCAGTCTACCCTTCGGTGCTTCCTACGAGCAGTACTTC. Its protein is CASSLPFGASYEQYF.

The chain couples TRBV2 to TRBJ2-7; the D is unclear. Between the trimmed V and J ends, which lost 4 bases and 3 bases, there was a span of 4 bases. Germline CDR1 is SNHLY and CDR2 is FYNNEI. The CDR3 contains 11 residues. The CDR3 region is CASSARYEQYF. CDR3 DNA sequence: TGTGCCAGCAGTGCGCGCTACGAGCAGTACTTC.

This clone was counted a few times. CDR3 nucleotides: TGTGCCAGCAGCTTATCCTCACAGGGTGGCACTGAAGCTTTCTTT. It specifies CASSLSSQGGTEAFF. The chain uses TRBV7-2 and TRBJ1-1; D is perhaps TRBD1 (6 bases). CDR1 and CDR2 from the germline V gene are SGHTA and FQGNSA. V was pared by 2 bases and J by 4 bases, with 14 bases between. This CDR3 has 15 amino acids.

The chain employs TRBV19 and TRBJ1-5, with TRBD1 matching 7 bases. The CDR3 runs 16 residues. CDR1 and CDR2 (germline): LNHDA, SQIVND (reference sequence). V shed 2 bases, J shed 5 bases, and the junction held 9 bases outside the gene matches. CDR3 coding DNA: TGTGCCAGTAGTATACTGTGGGACAGAACGTATCAGCCCCAGCATTTT. This codes for CASSILWDRTYQPQHF.

V usage is TRBV28 and J usage is TRBJ2-7, with TRBD2 identical over 7 bases. The CDR3 covers 14 residues. Germline CDR1 reads MDHEN; CDR2 reads SYDVKM. The ends lost 4 bases at V and 2 bases at J; junction bases unmatched: 5. CDR3 region: CASSSSGIPYEQYF. The CDR3 DNA sequence: TGTGCCAGCAGTTCAAGCGGGATCCCCTACGAGCAGTACTTC. Variable domain in full (rest from reference TRBV28 and TRBJ2-7): DVKVTQSSRYLVKRTGEKVFLECVQDMDHENMFWYRQDPGLGLRLIYFSYDVKMKEKGDIPEGYSVSREKKERFSLILESASTNQTSMYLCASSSSGIPYEQYFGPGTRLTVT.

The rearrangement links TRBV28 to TRBJ1-2; no clear D. The CDR3 loop spans 15 amino acids. Germline-derived CDR1 and CDR2 are MDHEN and SYDVKM. Trimming took 6 bases from V and 2 from J, leaving 16 bases between them. The CDR3 bases are TGTGCCAGCAGCCCCCCCCGCAGGCGAAACTATGGCTACACCTTC. This sequence encodes CASSPPRRRNYGYTF.

The chain couples TRBV5-1 to TRBJ1-2; D uncertain. Germline V CDR1 and CDR2: SGHRS, YFSETQ. Trimming cost V 4 bases and J 6 bases, with 19 bases left between them. This CDR3 has 15 residues. CDR3 coding DNA: TGCGCCAGCAGCCCACTTTCTTGGGGAGGTAATGGCTACACCTTC. Its translation: CASSPLSWGGNGYTF.

The chain uses TRBV20-1 and TRBJ2-7; D is uncertain. This CDR3 spans 11 amino acids. Trimming stripped 5 bases from V and 5 bases from J, with 10 bases between. CDR1 is DFQATT and CDR2 is SNEGSKA in the germline V gene (reference sequence). The CDR3 nucleotides are TGCAGTGCTCCGACCAGGAACGAGCAGTACTTC. Translated: CSAPTRNEQYF.

V and J are TRBV7-9 and TRBJ1-6; TRBD1 aligns across 8 bases. Germline assignment: CDR1 SEHNR and CDR2 FQNEAQ (reference sequence). After removal of 10 bases from V and 7 bases from J, the junction contained 12 bases not matched to a gene. The CDR3 loop spans 15 amino acids. DNA of the CDR3: TGTGCCATTGCGACAGGGGACGGAGCAAATTCACCCCTCCACTTT. Translation gives CAIATGDGANSPLHF.